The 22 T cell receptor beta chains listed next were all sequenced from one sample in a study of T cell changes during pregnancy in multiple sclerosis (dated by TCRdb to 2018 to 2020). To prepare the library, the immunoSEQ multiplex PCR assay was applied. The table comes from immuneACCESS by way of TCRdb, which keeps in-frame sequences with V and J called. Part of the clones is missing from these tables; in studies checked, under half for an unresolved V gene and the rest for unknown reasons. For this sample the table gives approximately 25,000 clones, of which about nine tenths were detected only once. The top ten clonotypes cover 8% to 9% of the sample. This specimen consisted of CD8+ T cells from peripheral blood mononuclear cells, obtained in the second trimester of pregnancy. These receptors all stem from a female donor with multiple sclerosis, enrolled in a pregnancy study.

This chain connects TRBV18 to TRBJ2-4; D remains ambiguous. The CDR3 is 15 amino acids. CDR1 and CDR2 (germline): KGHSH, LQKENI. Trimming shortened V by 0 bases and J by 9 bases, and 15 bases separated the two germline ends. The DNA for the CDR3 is TGTGCCAGCTCACCACCGTTCCTCCAGGATGGCATTCAGTACTTC. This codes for CASSPPFLQDGIQYF.

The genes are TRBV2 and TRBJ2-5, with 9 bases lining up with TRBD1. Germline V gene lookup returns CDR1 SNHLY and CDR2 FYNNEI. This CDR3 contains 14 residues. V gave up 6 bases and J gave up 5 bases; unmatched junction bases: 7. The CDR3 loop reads CASSAGTGWETQYF. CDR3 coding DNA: TGTGCCAGCAGCGCCGGGACAGGGTGGGAGACCCAGTACTTC.

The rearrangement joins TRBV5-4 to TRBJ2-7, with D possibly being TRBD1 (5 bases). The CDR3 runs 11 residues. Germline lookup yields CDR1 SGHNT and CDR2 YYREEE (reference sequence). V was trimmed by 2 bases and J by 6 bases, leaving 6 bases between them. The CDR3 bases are TGTGCCAGCAGCTTAAGGGGCGAGCAGTACTTC. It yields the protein CASSLRGEQYF.

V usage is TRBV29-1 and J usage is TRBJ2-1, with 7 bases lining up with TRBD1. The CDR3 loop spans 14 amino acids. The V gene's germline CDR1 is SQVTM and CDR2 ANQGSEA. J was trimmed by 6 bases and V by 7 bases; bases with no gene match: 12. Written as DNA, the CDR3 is TGCAGCGCCGCAGTAGGGGGCCTTACCAATGAGCAGTTCTTC. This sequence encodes CSAAVGGLTNEQFF.

The CDR3 reads CASSQSTGEEQPQHF. The DNA for the CDR3 is TGCGCCAGCAGTCAATCCACAGGGGAGGAACAGCCCCAGCATTTT. This chain connects TRBV23-1 to TRBJ1-5, with 7 bases that match TRBD1. TRBV23-1 is an ORF, and what it does is uncertain. J was trimmed by 7 bases and V by 0 bases; bases with no gene match: 6. CDR3 length: 15 amino acids.

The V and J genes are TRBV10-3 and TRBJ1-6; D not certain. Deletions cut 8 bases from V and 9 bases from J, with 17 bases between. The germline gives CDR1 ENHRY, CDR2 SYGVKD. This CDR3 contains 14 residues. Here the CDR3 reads CAIQAALESSPLHF. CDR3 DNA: TGTGCCATCCAGGCCGCCCTCGAATCTTCACCCCTCCACTTT.

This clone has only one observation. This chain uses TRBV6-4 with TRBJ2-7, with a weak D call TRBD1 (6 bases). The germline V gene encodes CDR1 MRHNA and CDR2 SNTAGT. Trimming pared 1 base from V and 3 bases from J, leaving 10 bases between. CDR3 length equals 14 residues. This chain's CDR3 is CASSDYRGIYEQYF. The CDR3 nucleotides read TGTGCCAGCAGTGACTATAGGGGGATCTACGAGCAGTACTTC.

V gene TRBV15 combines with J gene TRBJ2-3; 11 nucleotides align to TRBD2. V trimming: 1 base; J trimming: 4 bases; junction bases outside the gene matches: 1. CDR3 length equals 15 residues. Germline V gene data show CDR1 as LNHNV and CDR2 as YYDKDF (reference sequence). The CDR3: CATSRVSGGADTQYF. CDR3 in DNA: TGTGCCACCAGCAGAGTTAGCGGGGGGGCAGATACGCAGTATTTT. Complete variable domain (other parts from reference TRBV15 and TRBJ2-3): DAMVIQNPRYQVTQFGKPVTLSCSQTLNHNVMYWYQQKSSQAPKLLFHYYDKDFNNEADTPDNFQSRRPNTSFCFLDIRSPGLGDTAMYLCATSRVSGGADTQYFGPGTRLTVL.

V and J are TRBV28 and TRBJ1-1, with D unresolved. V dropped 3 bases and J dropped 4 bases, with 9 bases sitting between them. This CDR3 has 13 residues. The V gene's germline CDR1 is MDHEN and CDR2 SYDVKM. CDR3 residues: CASSFPRSTEAFF. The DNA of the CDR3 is TGTGCCAGCAGTTTCCCGCGTTCCACTGAAGCTTTCTTT.

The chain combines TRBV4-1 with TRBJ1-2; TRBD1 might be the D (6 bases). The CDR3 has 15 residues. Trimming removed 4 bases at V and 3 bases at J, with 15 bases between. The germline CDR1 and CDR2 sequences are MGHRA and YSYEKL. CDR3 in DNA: TGCGCCAGCAGCCCAAGGACAGTAGGGTACTATGGCTACACCTTC. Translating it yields CASSPRTVGYYGYTF.

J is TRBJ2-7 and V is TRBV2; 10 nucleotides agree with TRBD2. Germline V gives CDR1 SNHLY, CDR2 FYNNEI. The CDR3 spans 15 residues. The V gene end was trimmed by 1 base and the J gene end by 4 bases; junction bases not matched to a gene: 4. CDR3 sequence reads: CASSEVASGGYEQYF. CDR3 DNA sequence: TGTGCCAGCAGTGAAGTTGCTAGCGGGGGTTACGAGCAGTACTTC.

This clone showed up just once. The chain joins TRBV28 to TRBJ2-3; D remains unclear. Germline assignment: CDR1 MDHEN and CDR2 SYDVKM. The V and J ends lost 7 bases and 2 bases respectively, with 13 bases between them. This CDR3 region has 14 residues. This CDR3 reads CASTFGLLTDTQYF. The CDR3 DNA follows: TGTGCCAGCACCTTCGGGTTACTCACAGATACGCAGTATTTT.

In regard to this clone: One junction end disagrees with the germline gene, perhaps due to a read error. The CDR3 region is CASSRIGLAAGDEQFF. The CDR3 bases are TGTGCTAGCAGCCGCATTGGACTAGCGGCTGGGGATGAGCAGTTCTTC. The chain has TRBV7-7 and TRBJ2-1, with 10 bases that match TRBD2. Germline V gives CDR1 SSHAT, CDR2 FNYEAQ (reference sequence). The CDR3 covers 16 residues. The whole variable domain, filled in from reference TRBV7-7 and TRBJ2-1, reads GAGVSQSPRYKVTKRGQDVTLRCDPISSHATLYWYQQALGQGPEFLTYFNYEAQPDKSGLPSDRFSAERPEGSISTLTIQRTEQRDSAMYRCASSRIGLAAGDEQFFGPGTRLTVL.

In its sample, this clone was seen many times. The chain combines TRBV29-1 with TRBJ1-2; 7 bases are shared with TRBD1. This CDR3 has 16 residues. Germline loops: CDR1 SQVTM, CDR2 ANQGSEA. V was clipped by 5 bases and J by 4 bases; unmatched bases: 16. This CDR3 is CSVHPAGQTLGYGYTF. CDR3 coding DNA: TGCAGCGTTCACCCCGCGGGACAGACCCTAGGCTATGGCTACACCTTC. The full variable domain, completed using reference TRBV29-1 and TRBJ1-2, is SAVISQKPSRDICQRGTSLTIQCQVDSQVTMMFWYRQQPGQSLTLIATANQGSEATYESGFVIDKFPISRPNLTFSTLTVSNMSPEDSSIYLCSVHPAGQTLGYGYTFGSGTRLTVV.

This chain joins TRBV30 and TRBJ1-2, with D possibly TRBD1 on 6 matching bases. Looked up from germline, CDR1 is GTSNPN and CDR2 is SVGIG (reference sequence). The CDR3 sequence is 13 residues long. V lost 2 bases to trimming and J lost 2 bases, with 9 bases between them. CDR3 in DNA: TGTGCCTGGAGTCCAGACAGGAACTATGGCTACACCTTC. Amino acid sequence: CAWSPDRNYGYTF.

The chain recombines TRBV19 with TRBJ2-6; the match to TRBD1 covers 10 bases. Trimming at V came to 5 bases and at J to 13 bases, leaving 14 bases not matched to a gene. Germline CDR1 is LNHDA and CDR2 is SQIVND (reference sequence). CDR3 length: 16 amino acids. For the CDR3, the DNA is TGTGCCAGTAGTGTTCCGGGGACAGGGGACCCGAGGGTCCTGACTTTC. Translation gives CASSVPGTGDPRVLTF.

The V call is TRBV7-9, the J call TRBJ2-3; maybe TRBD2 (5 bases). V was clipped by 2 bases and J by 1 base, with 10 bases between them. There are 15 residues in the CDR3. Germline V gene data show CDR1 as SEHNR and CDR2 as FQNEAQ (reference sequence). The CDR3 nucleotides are TGTGCCAGCAGCTTAACGCTCGGGGGCACAGATACGCAGTATTTT. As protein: CASSLTLGGTDTQYF.

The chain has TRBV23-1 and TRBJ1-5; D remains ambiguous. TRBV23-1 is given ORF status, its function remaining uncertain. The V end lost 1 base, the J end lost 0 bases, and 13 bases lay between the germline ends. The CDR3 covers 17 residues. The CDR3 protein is CASSQWLVDNSNQPQHF. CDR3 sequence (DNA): TGCGCCAGCAGTCAATGGCTCGTTGATAATAGCAATCAGCCCCAGCATTTT.

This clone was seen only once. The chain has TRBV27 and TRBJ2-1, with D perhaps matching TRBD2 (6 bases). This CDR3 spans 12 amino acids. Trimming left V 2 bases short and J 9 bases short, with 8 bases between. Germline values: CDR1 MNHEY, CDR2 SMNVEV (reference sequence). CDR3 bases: TGTGCCAGCAGTTTAGGGGGGACTGAGCAGTTCTTC. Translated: CASSLGGTEQFF.

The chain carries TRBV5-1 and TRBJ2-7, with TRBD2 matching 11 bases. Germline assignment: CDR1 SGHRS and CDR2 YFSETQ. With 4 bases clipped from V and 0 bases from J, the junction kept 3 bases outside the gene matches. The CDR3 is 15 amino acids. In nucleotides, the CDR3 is TGCGCCAGCAGCCTTCTAGCGGGGGGCTCCTACGAGCAGTACTTC. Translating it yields CASSLLAGGSYEQYF.

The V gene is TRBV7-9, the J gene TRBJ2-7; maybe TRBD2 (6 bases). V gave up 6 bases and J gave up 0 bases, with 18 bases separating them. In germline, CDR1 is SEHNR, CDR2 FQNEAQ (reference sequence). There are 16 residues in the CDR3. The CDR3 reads CASSHPERRGSYEQYF. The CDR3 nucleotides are TGTGCCAGCAGTCATCCCGAAAGGCGGGGCTCCTACGAGCAGTACTTC.

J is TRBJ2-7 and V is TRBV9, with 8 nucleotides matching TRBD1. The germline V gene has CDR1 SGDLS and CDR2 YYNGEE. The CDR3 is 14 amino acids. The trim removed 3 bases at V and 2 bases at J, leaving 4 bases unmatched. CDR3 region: CASSETGDTYEQYF. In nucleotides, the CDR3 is TGTGCCAGCAGCGAGACAGGGGATACCTACGAGCAGTACTTC.